The sequence of this TCR beta chain was determined in a study of T cells in Graves' hyperthyroidism and ophthalmopathy. Notes on the study in general: The model identified upcoming ophthalmopathy a median 6.5 months ahead of onset.

This clonotype was recorded a few times. The target antigen is unknown. The length of the CDR3 is 14 residues. Trimming left V 6 bases short and J 5 bases short, with 13 bases between. Germline CDR1 MNHEY, CDR2 SMNVEV (reference sequence). The CDR3 regions of TCR beta were amplified from RNA transcripts. Initially, a first-round RT-PCR of the TCR CDR3 employed the HTBI primer set. MiXCR, run by TCRdb on the multiplex PCR reads, gives a single entry per CDR3 protein. The table has 550,000 to 800,000 distinct CDR3 sequences, about a sixth seen once. Stable Graves' hyperthyroidism meant no ophthalmopathy progression within 18 months. Those patients with uncontrolled infection, other autoimmune disease, pregnancy or lactation were excluded.

This clonotype was obtained from a man younger than 35 with Graves' hyperthyroidism. The chain carries TRBV27 and TRBJ1-4, with D perhaps matching TRBD1 (6 bases). Sequencing was done on a sample of blood. CDR3 nucleotide sequence: TGTGCCAGCAGCCTGTCAGGGGCGAATGAAAAACTGTTTTTT. It codes for CASSLSGANEKLFF. Full variable domain (missing parts from reference TRBV27 and TRBJ1-4): EAQVTQNPRYLITVTGKKLTVTCSQNMNHEYMSWYRQDPGLGLRQIYYSMNVEVTDKGDVPEGYKVSRKEKRNFPLILESPSPNQTSLYFCASSLSGANEKLFFGSGTQLSVL.